This TCR beta chain came from a study of blood T cell repertoires in COVID-19. Across the whole study: Samples came from the United States, Italy and Spain, spanning acute and convalescent COVID-19. Sample material is recorded as cDNA or gDNA derived from T cells, B-cell-depleted T cells, or PBMCs.

Germline assignment: CDR1 MNHEY and CDR2 SMNVEV (reference sequence). This CDR3 has 14 amino acids. The V and J ends lost 9 bases and 1 base, in that order; junction bases with no gene match: 8. Produced via immunoSEQ multiplex PCR; TCRdb's table is partial and in-frame only. The sample shows fewer than 350,000 clones, 75% to 90% of them seen only once. What was sequenced was peripheral blood. The V and J genes are TRBV27 and TRBJ2-7; 8 bases are a match to TRBD2. This TCR derives from a man aged 35-49 years with acute or convalescent COVID-19. The CDR3 DNA follows: TGTGCCAGTTCAACTAGCGGATATTCCTACGAGCAGTACTTC. It translates to CASSTSGYSYEQYF.